This T cell receptor (beta chain) was recorded in a study of T cell changes during pregnancy in multiple sclerosis. TCRdb's copy holds only in-frame clones and misses some; the assay was immunoSEQ multiplex PCR. The profile shows approximately 15,000 clones, approximately 84% of them singletons. The CDR3 loop spans 14 amino acids. The V end lost 5 bases, the J end lost 2 bases, and 10 bases lay between the germline ends. From germline, CDR1 is SGHVS and CDR2 FQNEAQ. This sequence was found in a female donor in good health, enrolled as a control in a pregnancy study. This chain connects TRBV7-8 to TRBJ1-5, with TRBD1 as a possible D gene (6 bases). Sequences were derived from CD8+ T cells from peripheral blood mononuclear cells, sampled in the third trimester of pregnancy. The CDR3, as DNA: TGTGCCAGCAGCCCCGACAGGCGCAATCAGCCCCAGCATTTT. Its translation is CASSPDRRNQPQHF.